This section outlines one TCR beta chain sequence together with its context. Its cognate antigen is unknown. The source of the sample is a study of T cells in Graves' hyperthyroidism and ophthalmopathy. Study information: The authors collected peripheral blood at initial diagnosis, before any treatment.

The study's findings and limits: The model forecast ophthalmopathy, anticipating it by a median roughly 6.5 months before onset.

RNA transcripts were the template for amplifying TCR beta CDR3 regions. Using the HTBI primer set, a first-round RT-PCR was run on the TCR CDR3. TCRdb fed the multiplex PCR reads into MiXCR, producing one record per CDR3 protein. Among around 690,000 distinct CDR3 sequences listed, roughly a sixth were seen once. There are 16 residues in the CDR3. Trimming took 0 bases from V and 6 from J, leaving 15 bases between them. The germline V gene encodes CDR1 MNHNY and CDR2 SVGAGI (reference sequence). The authors deemed Graves' hyperthyroidism stable absent ophthalmopathy progression within 18 months. Uncontrolled infection, other autoimmune disease, pregnancy or lactation barred patients from enrollment.

Sequencing used blood. The clonotype comes from a man aged 50-59 years with Graves' hyperthyroidism. V is TRBV6-6 and J is TRBJ1-5; D is possibly TRBD1 (6 bases). CDR3: CASSYSSPIGGQPQHF. The DNA of the CDR3 is TGTGCCAGCAGTTACTCGAGCCCCATAGGGGGTCAGCCCCAGCATTTT.